A selection of T cell receptor beta chains follows, all from one sample in a study of T-cell reconstitution after alpha-beta-depleted transplantation in children. TCRdb redid the calling of the PCR reads with MiXCR, one entry per CDR3 protein. In the table there are more than 200,000 distinct CDR3 sequences, roughly a quarter of which are singletons. The input for sequencing was PBMCs, taken before TCRalphabeta/CD19-depleted stem cell transplant. The receptors were sampled from a girl aged 2-10 years with Fanconi anemia, due to receive a stem cell transplant. Both conserved end residues are part of each CDR3. Each record gives: V gene, D gene, J gene, clone size, CDR3 protein, CDR3 DNA. A D gene is named only where the DNA matches it firmly. The size entry is marked missing in some rows and otherwise reads once, few, many or a size class.

v_call: TRBV29-1; d_call: TRBD1; j_call: TRBJ2-1; clone_size: NA; cdr3_aa: CSGRRGRGEQFF; cdr3_nt: TGCAGCGGACGAAGGGGGCGCGGTGAGCAGTTCTTC
v_call: TRBV4-1; d_call: NA; j_call: TRBJ2-1; clone_size: few; cdr3_aa: CASSQGSGYNEQFF; cdr3_nt: TGCGCCAGCAGCCAAGGGTCGGGATACAATGAGCAGTTCTTC
v_call: TRBV5-1; d_call: TRBD1; j_call: TRBJ1-1; clone_size: few; cdr3_aa: CASRSGYPGGPNTEAFF; cdr3_nt: TGCGCCAGCAGGTCTGGATATCCAGGGGGCCCGAACACTGAAGCTTTCTTT
v_call: TRBV7-9; d_call: NA; j_call: TRBJ2-1; clone_size: many; cdr3_aa: CASSPSGVSYNEQFF; cdr3_nt: TGTGCCAGCAGCCCCAGCGGTGTTTCCTACAATGAGCAGTTCTTC
v_call: TRBV12-3/TRBV12-4; d_call: TRBD2; j_call: TRBJ2-1; clone_size: many; cdr3_aa: CASSPSGSTGMGGEQFF; cdr3_nt: TGTGCCAGCAGTCCTAGCGGGAGTACGGGGATGGGGGGCGAGCAGTTCTTC
v_call: TRBV12-3/TRBV12-4; d_call: NA; j_call: TRBJ2-7; clone_size: many; cdr3_aa: CASRPGPLVYEQYF; cdr3_nt: TGTGCCAGCAGGCCGGGACCCCTAGTCTACGAGCAGTACTTC
v_call: TRBV20-1; d_call: TRBD1; j_call: TRBJ2-5; clone_size: many; cdr3_aa: CSASRTGEGETQYF; cdr3_nt: TGCAGTGCTAGTCGGACAGGGGAAGGAGAGACCCAGTACTTC
v_call: TRBV7-9; d_call: TRBD1; j_call: TRBJ1-1; clone_size: few; cdr3_aa: CASSATGGLTEAFF; cdr3_nt: TGTGCCAGCAGCGCCACAGGGGGCCTCACTGAAGCTTTCTTT
v_call: TRBV3-1; d_call: NA; j_call: TRBJ1-6; clone_size: NA; cdr3_aa: CASSQGRGNSPLHF; cdr3_nt: TGTGCCAGCAGCCAAGGCAGGGGCAATTCACCCCTCCACTTT
v_call: TRBV6-5; d_call: NA; j_call: TRBJ2-7; clone_size: many; cdr3_aa: CASSYSARSYEQYF; cdr3_nt: TGTGCCAGCAGTTACTCGGCCAGGTCCTACGAGCAGTACTTC
v_call: TRBV6-2/TRBV6-3; d_call: NA; j_call: TRBJ2-3; clone_size: NA; cdr3_aa: CASSYDPRASTDTQYF; cdr3_nt: TGTGCCAGCAGTTACGATCCTCGGGCTAGCACAGATACGCAGTATTTT
v_call: TRBV19; d_call: TRBD1; j_call: TRBJ1-5; clone_size: NA; cdr3_aa: CASWEDREGNQPQHF; cdr3_nt: TGTGCCAGTTGGGAAGACAGGGAGGGGAATCAGCCCCAGCATTTT
v_call: TRBV14; d_call: TRBD1; j_call: TRBJ2-7; clone_size: NA; cdr3_aa: CASSPTGTGGYEQYF; cdr3_nt: TGTGCCAGCAGCCCGACCGGGACAGGAGGCTACGAGCAGTACTTC
v_call: TRBV28; d_call: NA; j_call: TRBJ2-7; clone_size: NA; cdr3_aa: CASSLMGLATYEQYF; cdr3_nt: TGTGCCAGCAGTTTAATGGGTCTAGCGACCTACGAGCAGTACTTC